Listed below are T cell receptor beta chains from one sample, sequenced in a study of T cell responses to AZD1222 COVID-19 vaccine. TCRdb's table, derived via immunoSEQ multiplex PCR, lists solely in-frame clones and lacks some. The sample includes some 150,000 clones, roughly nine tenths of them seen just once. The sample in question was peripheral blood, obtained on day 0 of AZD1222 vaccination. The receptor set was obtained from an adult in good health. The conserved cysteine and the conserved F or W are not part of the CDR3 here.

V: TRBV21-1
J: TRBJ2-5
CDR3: ASRGIQETQY

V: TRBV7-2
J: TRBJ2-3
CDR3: ASSLPTSGTDTQY

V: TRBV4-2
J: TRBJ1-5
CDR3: ASSQDSQNQPQH

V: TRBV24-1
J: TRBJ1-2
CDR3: ATGGQGYGYT

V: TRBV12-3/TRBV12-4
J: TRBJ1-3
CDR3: ASSPTRNTIY

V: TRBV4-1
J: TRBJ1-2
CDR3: ASSQDTGASYGYT

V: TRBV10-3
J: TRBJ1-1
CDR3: AIKRGSEAF

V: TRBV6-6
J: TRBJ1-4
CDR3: ASSSHQRSNEKLF

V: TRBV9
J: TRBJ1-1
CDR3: ASGGGQNTEAF

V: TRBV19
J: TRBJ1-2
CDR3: ASSPWGPERSGYT

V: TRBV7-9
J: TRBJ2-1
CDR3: ASTWGKNSYNEQF

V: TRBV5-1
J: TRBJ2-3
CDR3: ASSLDGETDTQY

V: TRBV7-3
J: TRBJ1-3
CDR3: ASGAGSDSGNTIY

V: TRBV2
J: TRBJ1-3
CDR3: AFLAANSGNTIY

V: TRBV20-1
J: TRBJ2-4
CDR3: SASRTQGYAKNIQY

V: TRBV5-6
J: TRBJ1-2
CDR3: ASSLVAGGAYGYT

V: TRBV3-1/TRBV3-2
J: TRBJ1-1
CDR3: ASSHTNTEAF

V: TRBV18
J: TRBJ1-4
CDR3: ASSPWRDRGEKLF

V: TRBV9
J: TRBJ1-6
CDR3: ASSVTASSYNSPLH

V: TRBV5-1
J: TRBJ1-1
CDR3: ASSFLQGVNTEAF

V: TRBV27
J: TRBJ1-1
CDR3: ASNEDRGVTEAF

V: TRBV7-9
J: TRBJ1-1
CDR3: ASKQNTEAF

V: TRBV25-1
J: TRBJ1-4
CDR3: ASRDPPGTGNEKLF

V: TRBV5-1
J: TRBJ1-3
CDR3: ASSSTGVGNTIY

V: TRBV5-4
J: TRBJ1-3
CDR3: ASSFGSPGNTIY

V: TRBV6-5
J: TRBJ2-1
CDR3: ASSTPQGADNEQF

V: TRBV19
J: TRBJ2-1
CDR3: ASRQTSGGFLNEQF

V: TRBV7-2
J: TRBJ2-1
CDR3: ASSLEGRWGNEQF